This T cell receptor (beta chain) was observed in a study of blood T cell repertoires in COVID-19. Original methodology: From reference gene primer amplification, estimates of nucleated cell counts were derived. Profiling relied on immunoSEQ multiplex PCR, and the TCRdb table lists in-frame clones only, not all of them. V and J calls and clone size follow that table, whereas D and trimming were derived from the DNA. The repertoire consists of some 150,000 clones, with 86% occurring once and the leading ten covering about 4.4%. A single count supports this clone. Cohort assignment relied on participant-reported clinical history. Recovery among Cohort 3 donors was established by two negative PCRs, clearance, or symptom resolution. The CDR3 sequence is 14 residues long. Germline V lookup: CDR1 MDHEN, CDR2 SYDVKM. The J segment lost 0 bases and the V segment lost 5 bases, leaving 0 bases of the junction unmatched.

Input material: PBMCs or T cells enriched from blood (not recorded which). The V and J genes are TRBV28 and TRBJ1-5; TRBD1 matches at 8 bases. The TCR was taken from a man aged 50 to 60 who had recovered from COVID-19. This CDR3 reads CASSTGGSNQPQHF. CDR3 DNA: TGTGCCAGCAGTACAGGGGGTAGCAATCAGCCCCAGCATTTT.